The 25 T cell receptor beta chains listed next were all sequenced from one sample in a study of blood T cell repertoires in COVID-19. Assay used: immunoSEQ multiplex PCR; TCRdb lists only in-frame clones, some missing. The repertoire includes approximately 480,000 clones, 75% to 90% of them detected once, and 0.7% sits in the top ten. Sequencing used PBMCs or T cells enriched from blood (not recorded which). Source of these receptors: a woman under 30 who had recovered from COVID-19.

Comment on this clone: Other DNA sequences in this specimen translate into the identical CDR3. V and J are TRBV7-3 and TRBJ2-3, with 9 nucleotides matching TRBD2. The germline V gene has CDR1 SGHTA and CDR2 FQGTGA. This CDR3 has 15 amino acids. After removal of 3 bases from V and 0 bases from J, the junction contained 1 base not matched to a gene. CDR3 residues: CASSLAGGSTDTQYF. The CDR3 coding sequence is TGTGCCAGCAGCTTGGCGGGGGGGAGCACAGATACGCAGTATTTT.

This clone was detected only once. This chain connects TRBV12-3 or TRBV12-4 to TRBJ1-1; 7 bases agree with TRBD1. This CDR3 contains 11 residues. V gave up 6 bases and J gave up 7 bases; unmatched junction bases: 2. The CDR3 coding sequence is TGTGCCAGCAGCCGACAGGGTGAAGCTTTCTTT. Protein: CASSRQGEAFF.

The chain employs TRBV19 and TRBJ1-2; TRBD1 matches 7 bases. This CDR3 has 13 residues. Germline assignment: CDR1 LNHDA and CDR2 SQIVND (reference sequence). Trimming at V came to 10 bases and at J to 4 bases, leaving 9 bases not matched to a gene. CDR3 sequence: CAIRTGPGYGYTF. DNA for the CDR3: TGTGCCATCAGGACAGGTCCAGGCTATGGCTACACCTTC.

Here the CDR3 DNA reads TGTGCCAGCAGCCAACCGACTACCTATGGCTACACCTTC. The encoded protein is CASSQPTTYGYTF. The chain joins TRBV6-5 to TRBJ1-2; D unclear. CDR1 is MNHEY and CDR2 is SVGAGI in the germline V gene. Between the trimmed V and J ends, which lost 6 bases and 4 bases, there was a span of 12 bases. There are 13 residues in the CDR3.

This chain uses TRBV2 with TRBJ2-4; D perhaps matches TRBD2 (6 bases). V was cut by 7 bases and J by 9 bases, with 19 bases left in between. The CDR3 consists of 14 residues. CDR1 and CDR2 (germline): SNHLY, FYNNEI. This CDR3 reads CASKQDYQSGIQYF. The CDR3 bases are TGTGCCAGCAAACAGGACTATCAATCGGGCATTCAGTACTTC.

The J gene is TRBJ1-1, the V gene TRBV20-1, with unresolved D. Between the trimmed V and J ends, which lost 5 bases and 8 bases, there was a span of 12 bases. The CDR3 sequence is 11 residues long. The germline gives CDR1 DFQATT, CDR2 SNEGSKA (reference sequence). The CDR3 DNA sequence: TGCAGTGCTTCACGAGAGCCCGAAGCTTTCTTT. Translated: CSASREPEAFF.

The rearrangement uses TRBV2 and TRBJ1-5; a weak D match, TRBD1 (6 bases). V lost 6 bases and J 1 base, leaving 10 bases between the germline ends. This CDR3 contains 14 residues. CDR1 SNHLY and CDR2 FYNNEI come from the germline V gene. CDR3: CASRTGASNQPQHF. CDR3 nucleotides: TGTGCCAGCAGGACAGGAGCGAGCAATCAGCCCCAGCATTTT.

V is TRBV29-1 and J is TRBJ1-1; 12 bases match TRBD1. The CDR3 is made up of 13 amino acids. The trim removed 7 bases at V and 6 bases at J, leaving 6 bases unmatched. Germline V gene data show CDR1 as SQVTM and CDR2 as ANQGSEA. In nucleotides, the CDR3 is TGCAGCGGAGGGGACAGGGGGCTTTCTGAAGCTTTCTTT. Translating gives CSGGDRGLSEAFF.

The rearrangement links TRBV19 to TRBJ1-5; 9 bases match TRBD1. The CDR3 runs 15 residues. Germline V gene lookup returns CDR1 LNHDA and CDR2 SQIVND (reference sequence). The V segment lost 4 bases and the J segment 1 base; nucleotides outside the gene matches: 2. This CDR3 is CASSTGQGSNQPQHF. CDR3 DNA sequence: TGTGCCAGTAGTACGGGACAGGGAAGCAATCAGCCCCAGCATTTT. The whole variable domain, filled in from reference TRBV19 and TRBJ1-5, reads DGGITQSPKYLFRKEGQNVTLSCEQNLNHDAMYWYRQDPGQGLRLIYYSQIVNDFQKGDIAEGYSVSREKKESFPLTVTSAQKNPTAFYLCASSTGQGSNQPQHFGDGTRLSIL.

The V call is TRBV7-9, the J call TRBJ2-7; 7 bases are shared with TRBD1. The CDR3 runs 14 residues. V shed 4 bases and J 3 bases; nucleotides not matched to a gene: 6. Germline CDR1 is SEHNR and CDR2 is FQNEAQ (reference sequence). CDR3 protein: CASSSPGQLYEQYF. Written as DNA, the CDR3 is TGTGCCAGCAGCTCTCCGGGACAGCTCTACGAGCAGTACTTC.

V and J are TRBV5-1 and TRBJ2-1, with 8 positions matching TRBD2. V lost 2 bases to trimming and J lost 6 bases; unmatched junction nucleotides: 7. The CDR3 has 15 residues. From germline, CDR1 is SGHRS and CDR2 YFSETQ. This chain's CDR3 is CASSLLAAGGNEQFF. DNA of the CDR3: TGCGCCAGCAGCTTACTAGCGGCGGGGGGCAATGAGCAGTTCTTC.

This rearrangement joins TRBV12-5 to TRBJ2-2, with 9 bases lining up with TRBD1. The germline gives CDR1 LGHNT, CDR2 FRNRAP. Trimming at V came to 5 bases and at J to 6 bases, leaving 10 bases not matched to a gene. The CDR3 runs 16 residues. The CDR3 nucleotides read TGTGCTAGTGGTCCAAATACAGGGGGCGCTTCCGGGGAGCTGTTTTTT. It translates to CASGPNTGGASGELFF.

The V and J genes are TRBV4-2 and TRBJ1-4; a possible D gene is TRBD1 (6 bases). V lost 1 base to trimming and J lost 5 bases, with 14 bases between them. CDR1 is LGHNA and CDR2 is YNFKEQ in the germline V gene. This CDR3 region has 16 residues. The CDR3 loop reads CASSQGGQTLNEKLFF. CDR3 in DNA: TGTGCCAGCAGCCAAGGGGGGCAAACCTTGAATGAAAAACTGTTTTTT.

This clone was detected only once. As DNA, the CDR3 is TGTGCCAGCAGGCCGGACAGGAACACTGAAGCTTTCTTT. Amino acids: CASRPDRNTEAFF. The V and J genes are TRBV12-3 or TRBV12-4 and TRBJ1-1; perhaps TRBD1 as D (6 bases). With 6 bases removed from V and 1 base from J, the gap between germline ends came to 9 bases. The CDR3 loop spans 13 amino acids.

This clone was seen just once. The rearrangement uses TRBV10-3 and TRBJ1-4, with TRBD1 matching 12 bases. Germline-derived CDR1 and CDR2 are ENHRY and SYGVKD. The junction had 18 bases not matched to a gene; V was cut back by 9 bases and J by 13 bases. This CDR3 has 16 residues. For the CDR3, the DNA is TGTGCCATTGTGAACAAGGGACAGGGGGCGCCTGGGGGACTGTTTTTT. It is translated as CAIVNKGQGAPGGLFF.

Concerning this clone itself: Other DNA sequences from this sample encode an identical CDR3 as well. The rearrangement uses TRBV7-9 and TRBJ1-3; TRBD1 aligns across 8 bases. Trimming removed 3 bases from V and 1 base from J; junction bases left unmatched: 2. Germline V gene lookup returns CDR1 SEHNR and CDR2 FQNEAQ (reference sequence). This CDR3 spans 15 amino acids. The CDR3 protein is CASSLTGESGNTIYF. CDR3 sequence (DNA): TGTGCCAGCAGCTTGACAGGGGAATCTGGAAACACCATATATTTT.

This clone came up once. The chain joins TRBV24-1 to TRBJ2-5, with D maybe TRBD2 (6 bases). From germline, CDR1 is KGHDR and CDR2 SFDVKD. Trimming stripped 6 bases from V and 2 bases from J, with 9 bases between. The CDR3 sequence is 13 residues long. CDR3 loop: CATSHGTQETQYF. DNA of the CDR3: TGTGCCACCAGTCACGGGACTCAAGAGACCCAGTACTTC.

The chain combines TRBV18 with TRBJ2-3; tentative D call: TRBD1 (5 bases). This CDR3 contains 13 residues. Trimming took 3 bases from V and 5 from J, leaving 9 bases between them. Looked up from germline, CDR1 is KGHSH and CDR2 is LQKENI. The CDR3, as DNA: TGTGCCAGCTCACCGCCAGGGTTAGATACGCAGTATTTT. Amino acid sequence: CASSPPGLDTQYF.

J is TRBJ1-4 and V is TRBV5-1, with TRBD1 matching over 7 bases. The CDR3 is made up of 14 amino acids. Germline-derived CDR1 and CDR2 are SGHRS and YFSETQ. V lost 3 bases and J lost 6; bases outside the gene matches: 5. CDR3 nucleotides: TGCGCCAGCAGCTCCCGACAGGGAGATGAAAAACTGTTTTTT. It specifies CASSSRQGDEKLFF.

Worth noting for this clone: A far larger clone is one base from this, pointing to a likely read error. V is TRBV5-5 and J is TRBJ2-7, with D unclear. The CDR3 has 11 amino acids. Germline V gene lookup returns CDR1 SGHKS and CDR2 YYEKEE (reference sequence). The V end was cut by 5 bases, the J end by 1 base, with 4 bases between. The DNA of the CDR3 is TGTGCCAGCAGTCCGTCCTACGAGCAGTACTTC. It yields the protein CASSPSYEQYF.

The rearrangement links TRBV5-5 to TRBJ2-5; TRBD2 matches 10 bases. With V trimmed by 4 bases and J by 2 bases, 8 bases remained unmatched. CDR1 and CDR2 (germline): SGHKS, YYEKEE (reference sequence). This CDR3 region has 16 residues. CDR3 protein: CASSAGLAEGQETQYF. The CDR3 DNA follows: TGTGCCAGCAGCGCCGGACTAGCGGAAGGACAAGAGACCCAGTACTTC. Drawing the rest from reference TRBV5-5 and TRBJ2-5, the complete variable domain is DAGVTQSPTHLIKTRGQQVTLRCSPISGHKSVSWYQQVLGQGPQFIFQYYEKEERGRGNFPDRFSARQFPNYSSELNVNALLLGDSALYLCASSAGLAEGQETQYFGPGTRLLVL.

The genes are TRBV7-3 and TRBJ2-2; 14 nucleotides align to TRBD2. The CDR3 covers 18 residues. Trimming at V came to 5 bases and at J to 4 bases, leaving 9 bases not matched to a gene. Per the germline V gene, CDR1 is SGHTA and CDR2 is FQGTGA. The CDR3 spells CASSPRTSGGFSTGELFF. In nucleotides, the CDR3 is TGTGCCAGCAGCCCCCGGACTAGCGGGGGGTTCAGCACCGGGGAGCTGTTTTTT.

DNA of the CDR3: TGTGCCAGCAGCCCAGACAGGGTCAAAAATCAGCCCCAGCATTTT. The encoded protein is CASSPDRVKNQPQHF. V is TRBV7-8 and J is TRBJ1-5; 7 nucleotides agree with TRBD1. This CDR3 comprises 15 residues. Germline CDR1 SGHVS, CDR2 FQNEAQ. With V trimmed by 5 bases and J by 4 bases, 8 bases remained unmatched.

The V call is TRBV28, the J call TRBJ1-2; TRBD1 matches 9 bases. V lost 8 bases and J lost 2; bases outside the gene matches: 6. There are 14 residues in the CDR3. Germline V gives CDR1 MDHEN, CDR2 SYDVKM. CDR3 in amino acids: CASLTGGVNYGYTF. CDR3 sequence (DNA): TGTGCCAGCCTAACAGGGGGCGTAAACTATGGCTACACCTTC.

This clone occurred a few times. At one of its ends the junction is not consistent with the germline gene, which may arise from a read error. This chain uses TRBV4-2 with TRBJ1-3; the match to TRBD1 covers 7 bases. The CDR3 runs 12 residues. CDR1 is LGHNA and CDR2 is YNFKEQ in the germline V gene. This chain's CDR3 is CASSQQGDSHNF. In DNA, the CDR3 is TGTGCCAGCAGCCAACAGGGGGACAGCCATAATTTT.